The clone carrying this T cell receptor (beta chain) was seen more than once but under ten times. The table came from immunoSEQ multiplex PCR; TCRdb's copy has only in-frame clones and leaves some out. Of 300,000 to 450,000 clones in the sample, approximately 87% were seen once. Allocation to cohorts depended on clinical history reported by the participants. The sample belongs to a study of blood T cell repertoires in COVID-19. Across the whole study: The samples span acute and convalescent COVID-19 from the United States, Italy and Spain. T cells, B-cell-depleted T cells, or PBMCs provided the cDNA or gDNA that served as material.

J lost 7 bases, V lost 7 bases, and 11 bases had no gene match. Germline CDR1 and CDR2: LNHDA and SQIVND (reference sequence). The CDR3 spans 14 residues. The chain has TRBV19 and TRBJ1-2, with 8 positions matching TRBD1. This TCR was sampled from a man aged 30-40 years who had recovered from COVID-19. The sample consisted of PBMCs or T cells enriched from blood (not recorded which). The CDR3 reads CASTFPDRVGGYTF. CDR3 nucleotide sequence: TGTGCCAGTACCTTCCCGGACAGGGTTGGTGGCTACACCTTC.